The clone carrying this TCR beta chain was seen repeatedly, ten times or more. This sample's time point: patch test 1, 2 weeks after DPC sensitization. As to treatment: therapeutic diphenylcyclopropenone sensitization with weekly scalp DPC. Phlebotomy was performed prior to application of every patch test. This sample stems from a study of human T cells and chemical hapten exposure. Study-wide background: Donors were sensitized with 2% DPC on the upper inner arm. Patients, chiefly female, had alopecia areata, totalis or universalis.

Individual cDNA molecules (in the library) carried attached unique molecular identifiers. Each CDR3 protein is one row after TCRdb ran MiXCR on the RACE reads. Among fewer than 500,000 distinct CDR3 sequences, around 4.8% were seen once, and the ten largest hold 2% to 2.5%. Germline V gives CDR1 LGHNA, CDR2 YNFKEQ. The CDR3 spans 13 residues. The V end lost 0 bases, the J end lost 9 bases, and 9 bases lay between the germline ends. V gene TRBV4-2 combines with J gene TRBJ2-1; no clear D gene. Sequences were derived from whole blood, sampled in connection with sensitization to the hapten diphenylcyclopropenone (DPC). The source is a woman aged 50 to 60 with alopecia areata. Some clones in this sample may be carry-over from other donors' samples. Here the CDR3 reads CASSQDISLEQFF. The CDR3 coding sequence is TGTGCCAGCAGCCAAGATATCTCCCTTGAGCAGTTCTTC.